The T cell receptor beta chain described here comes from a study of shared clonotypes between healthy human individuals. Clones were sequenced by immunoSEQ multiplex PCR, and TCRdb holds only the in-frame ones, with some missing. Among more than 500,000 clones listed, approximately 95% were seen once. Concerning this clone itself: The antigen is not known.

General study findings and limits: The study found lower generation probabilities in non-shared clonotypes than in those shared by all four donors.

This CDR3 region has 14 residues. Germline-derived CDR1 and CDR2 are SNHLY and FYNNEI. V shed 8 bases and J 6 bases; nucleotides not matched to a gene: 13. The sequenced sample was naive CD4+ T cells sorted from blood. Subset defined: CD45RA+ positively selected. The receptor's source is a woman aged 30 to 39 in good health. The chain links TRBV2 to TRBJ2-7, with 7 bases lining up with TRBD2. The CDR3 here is CASQLASASPEQYF. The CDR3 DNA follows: TGTGCCAGCCAACTAGCGTCTGCTTCTCCCGAGCAGTACTTC. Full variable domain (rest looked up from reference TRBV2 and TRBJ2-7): EPEVTQTPSHQVTQMGQEVILRCVPISNHLYFYWYRQILGQKVEFLVSFYNNEISEKSEIFDDQFSVERPDGSNFTLKIRSTKLEDSAMYFCASQLASASPEQYFGPGTRLTVT.